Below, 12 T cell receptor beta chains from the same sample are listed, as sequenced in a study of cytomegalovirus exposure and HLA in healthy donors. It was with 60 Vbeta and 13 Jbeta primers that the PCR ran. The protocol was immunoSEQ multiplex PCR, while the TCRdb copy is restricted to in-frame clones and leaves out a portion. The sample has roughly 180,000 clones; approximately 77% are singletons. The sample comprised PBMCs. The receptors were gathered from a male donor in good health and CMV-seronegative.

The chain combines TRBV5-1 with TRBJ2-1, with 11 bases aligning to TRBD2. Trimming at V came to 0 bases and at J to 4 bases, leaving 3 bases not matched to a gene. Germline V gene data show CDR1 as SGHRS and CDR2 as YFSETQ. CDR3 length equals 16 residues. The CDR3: CASSLALAGGYNEQFF. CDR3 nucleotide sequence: TGCGCCAGCAGCTTGGCCCTAGCGGGAGGATACAATGAGCAGTTCTTC.

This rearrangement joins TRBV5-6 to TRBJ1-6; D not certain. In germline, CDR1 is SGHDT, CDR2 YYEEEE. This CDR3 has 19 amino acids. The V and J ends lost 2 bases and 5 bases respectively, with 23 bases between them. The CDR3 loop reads CASSFVDRVAPANNSPLHF. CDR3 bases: TGTGCCAGCAGCTTTGTTGATCGGGTGGCACCTGCTAATAATTCACCCCTCCACTTT.

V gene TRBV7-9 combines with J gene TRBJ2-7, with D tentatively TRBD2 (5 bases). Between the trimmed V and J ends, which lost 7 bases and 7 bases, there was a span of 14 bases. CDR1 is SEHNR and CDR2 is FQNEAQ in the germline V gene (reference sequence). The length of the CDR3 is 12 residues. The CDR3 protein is CASTKAGGEQYF. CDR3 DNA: TGTGCCAGCACCAAGGCGGGCGGGGAGCAGTACTTC.

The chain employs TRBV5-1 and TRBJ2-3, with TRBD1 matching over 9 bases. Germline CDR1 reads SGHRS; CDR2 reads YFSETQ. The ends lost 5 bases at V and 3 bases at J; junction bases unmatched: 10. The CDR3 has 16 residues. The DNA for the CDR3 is TGCGCCAGCAGACCAGAACAGGGGGCGAGGACAGATACGCAGTATTTT. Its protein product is CASRPEQGARTDTQYF.

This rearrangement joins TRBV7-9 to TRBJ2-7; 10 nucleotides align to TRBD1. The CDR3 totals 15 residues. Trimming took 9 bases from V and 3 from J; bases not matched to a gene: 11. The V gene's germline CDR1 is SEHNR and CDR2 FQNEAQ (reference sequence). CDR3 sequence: CASSSPGTGVYEQYF. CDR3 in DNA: TGTGCCAGTAGTTCGCCCGGGACAGGGGTCTACGAGCAGTACTTC. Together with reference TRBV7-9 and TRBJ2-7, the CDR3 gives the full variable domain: DTGVSQNPRHKITKRGQNVTFRCDPISEHNRLYWYRQTLGQGPEFLTYFQNEAQLEKSRLLSDRFSAERPKGSFSTLEIQRTEQGDSAMYLCASSSPGTGVYEQYFGPGTRLTVT.

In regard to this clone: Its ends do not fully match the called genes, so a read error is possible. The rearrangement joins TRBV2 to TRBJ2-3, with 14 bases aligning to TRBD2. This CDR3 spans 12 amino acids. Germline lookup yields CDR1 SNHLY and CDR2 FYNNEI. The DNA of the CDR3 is TGTGCCAGCAGCAACCAGGGACTAGCGGGGGAATTT. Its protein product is CASSNQGLAGEF. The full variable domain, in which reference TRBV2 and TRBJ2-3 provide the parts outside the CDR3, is EPEVTQTPSHQVTQMGQEVILRCVPISNHLYFYWYRQILGQKVEFLVSFYNNEISEKSEIFDDQFSVERPDGSNFTLKIRSTKLEDSAMYFCASSNQGLAGEFGPGTRLTVL.

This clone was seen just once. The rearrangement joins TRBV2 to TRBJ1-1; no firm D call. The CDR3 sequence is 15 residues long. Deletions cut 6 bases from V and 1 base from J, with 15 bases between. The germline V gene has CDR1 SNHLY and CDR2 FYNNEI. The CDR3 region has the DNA TGTGCCAGCAGGCCTCACATGGGAGGGAACACTGAAGCTTTCTTT. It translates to CASRPHMGGNTEAFF.

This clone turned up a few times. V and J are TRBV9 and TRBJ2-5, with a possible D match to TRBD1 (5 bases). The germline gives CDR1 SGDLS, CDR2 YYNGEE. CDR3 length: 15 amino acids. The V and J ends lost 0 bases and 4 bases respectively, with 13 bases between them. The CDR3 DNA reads TGTGCCAGCAGCGTAGCCCCGGACACGAGAGAGACCCAGTACTTC. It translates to CASSVAPDTRETQYF. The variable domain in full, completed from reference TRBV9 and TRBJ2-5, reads DSGVTQTPKHLITATGQRVTLRCSPRSGDLSVYWYQQSLDQGLQFLIQYYNGEERAKGNILERFSAQQFPDLHSELNLSSLELGDSALYFCASSVAPDTRETQYFGPGTRLLVL.

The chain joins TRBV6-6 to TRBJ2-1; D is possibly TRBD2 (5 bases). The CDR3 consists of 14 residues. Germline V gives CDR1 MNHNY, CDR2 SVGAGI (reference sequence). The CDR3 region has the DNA TGTGCGACCATGGTGGGGAGCTCCTACAATGAGCAGTTCTTC. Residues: CATMVGSSYNEQFF.

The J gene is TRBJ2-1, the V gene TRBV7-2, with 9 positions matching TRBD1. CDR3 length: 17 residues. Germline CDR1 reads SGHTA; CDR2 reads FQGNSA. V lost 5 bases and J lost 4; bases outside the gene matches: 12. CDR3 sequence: CASSLGQGMVSYNEQFF. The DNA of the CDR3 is TGTGCCAGCAGCCTAGGACAGGGGATGGTTTCATACAATGAGCAGTTCTTC.

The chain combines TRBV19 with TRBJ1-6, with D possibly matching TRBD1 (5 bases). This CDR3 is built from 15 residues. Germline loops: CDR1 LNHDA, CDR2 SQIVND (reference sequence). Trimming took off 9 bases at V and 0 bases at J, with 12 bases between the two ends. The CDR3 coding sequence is TGTGCCAGCCGACAGCTAAGCTCCTATAATTCACCCCTCCACTTT. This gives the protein CASRQLSSYNSPLHF.

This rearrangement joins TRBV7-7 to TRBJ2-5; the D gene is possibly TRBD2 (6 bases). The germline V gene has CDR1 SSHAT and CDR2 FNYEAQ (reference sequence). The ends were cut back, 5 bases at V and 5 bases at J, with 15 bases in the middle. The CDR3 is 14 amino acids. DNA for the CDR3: TGTGCCAGCAGCGCCATCGGGACTCCCGAGACCCAGTACTTC. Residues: CASSAIGTPETQYF.